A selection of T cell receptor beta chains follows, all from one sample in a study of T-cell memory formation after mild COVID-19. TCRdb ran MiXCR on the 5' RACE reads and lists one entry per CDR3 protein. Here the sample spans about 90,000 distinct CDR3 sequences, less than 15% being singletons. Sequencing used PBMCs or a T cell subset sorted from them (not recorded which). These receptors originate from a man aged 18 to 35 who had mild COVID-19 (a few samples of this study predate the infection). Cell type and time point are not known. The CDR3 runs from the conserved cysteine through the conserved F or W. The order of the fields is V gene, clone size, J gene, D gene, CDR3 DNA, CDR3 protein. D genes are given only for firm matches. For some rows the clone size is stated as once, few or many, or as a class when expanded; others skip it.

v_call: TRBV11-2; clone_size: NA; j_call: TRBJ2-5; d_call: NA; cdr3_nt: TGTGCCAGCAGCTTAGATGGGGCAGAACAAGAGACCCAGTACTTC; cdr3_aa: CASSLDGAEQETQYF
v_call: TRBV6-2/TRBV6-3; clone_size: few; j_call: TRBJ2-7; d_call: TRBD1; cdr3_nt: TGTGCCAGCAGTTATCCCCCGGGACAGGGCTACGAGCAGTACTTC; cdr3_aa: CASSYPPGQGYEQYF
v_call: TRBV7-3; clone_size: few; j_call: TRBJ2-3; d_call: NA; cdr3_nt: TGTGCCAGCAGCTGCCCGACAGGACTTAGCACAGATACGCAGTATTTT; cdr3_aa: CASSCPTGLSTDTQYF
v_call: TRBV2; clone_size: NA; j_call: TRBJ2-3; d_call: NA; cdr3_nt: TGTGCCAGCAGAGGACAGATAACATCTAGCACAGATACGCAGTATTTT; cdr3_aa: CASRGQITSSTDTQYF
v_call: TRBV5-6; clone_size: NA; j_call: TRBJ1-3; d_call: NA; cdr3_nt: TGTGCCAGCAGCTTCGGGAACACCATATATTTT; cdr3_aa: CASSFGNTIYF
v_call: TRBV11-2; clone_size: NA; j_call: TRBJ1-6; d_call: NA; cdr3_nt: TGTGCCAGCAGCCTAAGGGTCGGTTCACCCCTCCACTTT; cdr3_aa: CASSLRVGSPLHF
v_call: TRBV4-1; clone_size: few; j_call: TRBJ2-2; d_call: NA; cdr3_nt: TGCGCCAGCAGCCACCACCTGGGGGGGCGAGGCACCGGGGAGCTGTTTTTT; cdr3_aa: CASSHHLGGRGTGELFF
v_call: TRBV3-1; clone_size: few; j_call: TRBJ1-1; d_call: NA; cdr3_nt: TGTGCCAGCAGTGCAGGGGACCCTTACACTGAAGCTTTCTTT; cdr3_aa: CASSAGDPYTEAFF
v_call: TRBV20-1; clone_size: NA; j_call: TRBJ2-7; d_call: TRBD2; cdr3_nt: TGCAGTGCTAGGAGAGCGGGGGGGCGTCTCTACGAGCAGTACTTC; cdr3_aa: CSARRAGGRLYEQYF
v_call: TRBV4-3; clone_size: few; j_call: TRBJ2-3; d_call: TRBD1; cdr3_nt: TGCGCCAGCAGCCAAGCGACCGGACAGGGGGAAAGGTCAGATACGCAGTATTTT; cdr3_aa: CASSQATGQGERSDTQYF
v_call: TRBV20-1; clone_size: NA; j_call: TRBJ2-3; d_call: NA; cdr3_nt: TGCAGTGCTAGTTGGCTAGCAGTAAGGTCTAGCACAGATACGCAGTATTTT; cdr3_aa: CSASWLAVRSSTDTQYF
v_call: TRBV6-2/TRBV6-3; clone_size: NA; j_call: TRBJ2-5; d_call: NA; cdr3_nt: TGTGCCAGCTCCTGGGGAGAAGATACCATAGGAGAGACCCAGTACTTC; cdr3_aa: CASSWGEDTIGETQYF
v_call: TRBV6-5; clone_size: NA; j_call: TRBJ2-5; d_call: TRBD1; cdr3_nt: TGTGCCAGCAGTTACTCTCCCGGGACAGCAAAAGAGACCCAGTACTTC; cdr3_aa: CASSYSPGTAKETQYF
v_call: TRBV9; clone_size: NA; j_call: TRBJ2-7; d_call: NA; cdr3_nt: TGTGCCAGCTCAAGTCCAGGGAGCTCCTACGAGCAGTACTTC; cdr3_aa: CASSSPGSSYEQYF
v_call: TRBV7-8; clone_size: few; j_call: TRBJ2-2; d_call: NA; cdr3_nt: TGTGCCAGCAGCTTAAGGGGACCTCGCGGTGCCGGGGAGCTGTTTTTT; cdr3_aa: CASSLRGPRGAGELFF
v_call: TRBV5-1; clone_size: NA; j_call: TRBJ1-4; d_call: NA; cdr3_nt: TGCGCCAGCAGCTCGTCAGTGGGAGGGGAAAAACTGTTTTTT; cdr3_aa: CASSSSVGGEKLFF
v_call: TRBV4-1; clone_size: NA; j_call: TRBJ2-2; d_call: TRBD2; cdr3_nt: TGCGCCAGCGGTAGGACTAGCGGGGGGGGACCCGGGGAGCTGTTTTTT; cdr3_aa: CASGRTSGGGPGELFF
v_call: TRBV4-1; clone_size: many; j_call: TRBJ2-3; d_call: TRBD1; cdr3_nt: TGCGCCAGCAGCCGTATTACAGGGGGCGGAACAGATACGCAGTATTTT; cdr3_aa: CASSRITGGGTDTQYF
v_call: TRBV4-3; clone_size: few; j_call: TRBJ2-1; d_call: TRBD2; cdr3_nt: TGCGCCAGCAGCCAAGATCTGGGGGGGGATGAGCAGTTCTTC; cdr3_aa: CASSQDLGGDEQFF
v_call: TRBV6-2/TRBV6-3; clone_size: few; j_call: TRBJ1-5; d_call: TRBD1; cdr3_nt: TGTGCCAGCAGTTACTGGGACAGGGGGCACCAGCCCCAGCATTTT; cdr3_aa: CASSYWDRGHQPQHF
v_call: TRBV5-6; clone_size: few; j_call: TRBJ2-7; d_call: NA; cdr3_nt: TGTGCCAGCAGCTTTGGGGACACCTACTACGAGCAGTACTTC; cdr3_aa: CASSFGDTYYEQYF
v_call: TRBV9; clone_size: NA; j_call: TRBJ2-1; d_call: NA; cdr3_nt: TGTGCCAGCAGCGCCCCCCCCGGTTCATACAATGAGCAGTTCTTC; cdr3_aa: CASSAPPGSYNEQFF
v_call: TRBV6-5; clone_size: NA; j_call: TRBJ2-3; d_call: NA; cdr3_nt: TGTGCCAGCAGTTCCGAGGGTGTGACAGATACGCAGTATTTT; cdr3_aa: CASSSEGVTDTQYF
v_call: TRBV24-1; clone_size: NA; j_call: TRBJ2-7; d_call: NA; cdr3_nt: TGTGCCACCAGTGAAGCCGGGAGAGAATCCTACGAGCAGTACTTC; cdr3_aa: CATSEAGRESYEQYF
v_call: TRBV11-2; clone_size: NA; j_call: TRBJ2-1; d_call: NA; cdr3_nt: TGTGCCAGCACCCCAGGGCGCAGTTACAATGAGCAGTTCTTC; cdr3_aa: CASTPGRSYNEQFF
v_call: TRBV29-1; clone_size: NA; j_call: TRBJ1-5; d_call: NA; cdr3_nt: TGCAGCGTTTGGACGGCCCGGACCAATCAGCCCCAGCATTTT; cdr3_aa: CSVWTARTNQPQHF
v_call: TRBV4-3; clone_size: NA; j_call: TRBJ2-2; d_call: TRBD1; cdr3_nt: TGCGCCAGCAGCCAAGATGGGACAGCCGGGGAGCTGTTTTTT; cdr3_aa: CASSQDGTAGELFF
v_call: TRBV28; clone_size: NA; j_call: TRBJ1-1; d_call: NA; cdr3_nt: TGTGCCAGCAGGCCGGGCCCTAGCACTGAAGCTTTCTTT; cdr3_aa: CASRPGPSTEAFF
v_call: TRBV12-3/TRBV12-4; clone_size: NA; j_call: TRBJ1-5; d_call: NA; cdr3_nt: TGTGCCAGCAGTTACTCCGGGACCGGTAGTCATTTGCGCCCTCAACCCCAGCATTTT; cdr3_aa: CASSYSGTGSHLRPQPQHF
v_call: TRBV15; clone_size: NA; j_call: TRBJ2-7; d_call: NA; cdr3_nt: TGTGCCACCAGCAGACGCCGGGACCAAGCCTACGAGCAGTACTTC; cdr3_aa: CATSRRRDQAYEQYF
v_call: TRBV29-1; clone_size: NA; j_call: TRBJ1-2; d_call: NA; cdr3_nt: TGCAGCGTCGCTGACTACACCTTC; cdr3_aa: CSVADYTF
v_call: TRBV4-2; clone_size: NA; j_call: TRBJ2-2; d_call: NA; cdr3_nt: TGTGCCAGCAGCCAAGAGGGGCAGAACACCGGGGAGCTGTTTTTT; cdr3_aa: CASSQEGQNTGELFF
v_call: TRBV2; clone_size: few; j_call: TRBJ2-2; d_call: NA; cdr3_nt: TGTGCCAGCAGTGTCGGGAACACCGGGGAGCTGTTTTTT; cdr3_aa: CASSVGNTGELFF
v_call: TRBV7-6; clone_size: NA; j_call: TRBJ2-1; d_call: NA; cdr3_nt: TGTGCCAGCAGCTTCGAGGCTAGCCTCTACAATGAGCAGTTCTTC; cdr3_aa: CASSFEASLYNEQFF
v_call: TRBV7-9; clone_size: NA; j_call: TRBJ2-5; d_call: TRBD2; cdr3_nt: TGTGCCAGCAGCACCCGTCTAGAGGCGGGGGGGCGTTTTAGAGGAGAGACCCAGTACTTC; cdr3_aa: CASSTRLEAGGRFRGETQYF
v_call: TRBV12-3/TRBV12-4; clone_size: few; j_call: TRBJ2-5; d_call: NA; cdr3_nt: TGTGCCAGCAGAACTTTAGAGACCCAGTACTTC; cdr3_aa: CASRTLETQYF
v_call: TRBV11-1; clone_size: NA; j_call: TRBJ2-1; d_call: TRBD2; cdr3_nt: TGTGCCAGCAGCTTGACTAGCGGGGGCCTCCCGTTGGAGCAGTTCTTC; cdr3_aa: CASSLTSGGLPLEQFF
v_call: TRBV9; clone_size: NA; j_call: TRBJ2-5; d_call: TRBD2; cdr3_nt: TGTGCAAGCAGCGGGCTAGCGGGGGGGGAGTACCAAGAGACCCAGTACTTC; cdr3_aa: CASSGLAGGEYQETQYF
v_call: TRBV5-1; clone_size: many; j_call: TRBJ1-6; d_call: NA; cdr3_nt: TGCGCCAGCAGCGAGAGTATCGAGGTCTCTAGTTCACCCCTCCACTTT; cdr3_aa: CASSESIEVSSSPLHF
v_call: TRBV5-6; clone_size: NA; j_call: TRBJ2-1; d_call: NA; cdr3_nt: TGTGCCAGCAGCTTGATCGGGCCCAATGAGCAGTTCTTC; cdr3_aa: CASSLIGPNEQFF
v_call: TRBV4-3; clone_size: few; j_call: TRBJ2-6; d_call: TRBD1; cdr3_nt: TGCGCCAGCAGCCAGAAACTCGGGACAGGGGATTTCTCTGGGGCCAACGTCCTGACTTTC; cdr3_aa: CASSQKLGTGDFSGANVLTF
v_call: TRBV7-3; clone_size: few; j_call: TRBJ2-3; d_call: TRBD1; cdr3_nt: TGTGCCAGCAGCTCGATAAGCCGGGACAGGGGTACAGATACGCAGTATTTT; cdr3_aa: CASSSISRDRGTDTQYF
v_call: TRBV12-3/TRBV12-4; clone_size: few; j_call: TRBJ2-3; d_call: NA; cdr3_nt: TGTGCCAGCAGTACCCGGACCTTGTACACAGATACGCAGTATTTT; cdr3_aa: CASSTRTLYTDTQYF
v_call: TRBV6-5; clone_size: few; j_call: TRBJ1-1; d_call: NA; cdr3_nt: TGTGCCAGCATTACACGAGGGACTGAAGCTTTCTTT; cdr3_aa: CASITRGTEAFF
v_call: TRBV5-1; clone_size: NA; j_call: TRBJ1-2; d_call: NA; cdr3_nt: TGCGCCAGCAGCTTGACCGGGACAACAGCTAACTATGGCTACACCTTC; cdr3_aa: CASSLTGTTANYGYTF
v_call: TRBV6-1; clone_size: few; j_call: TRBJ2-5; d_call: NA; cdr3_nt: TGTGCCAGCAGTGAAAGTATTAAGACCCAGTACTTC; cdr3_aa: CASSESIKTQYF
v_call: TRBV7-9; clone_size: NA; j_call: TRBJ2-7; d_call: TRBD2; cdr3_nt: TGTGCCAGTACGAGCGGGGCCCCCTCCTACGAGCAGTACTTC; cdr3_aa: CASTSGAPSYEQYF
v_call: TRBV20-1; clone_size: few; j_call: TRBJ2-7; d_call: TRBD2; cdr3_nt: TGCAGTGCTAGCATTGCTAGCGGCTACGAGCAGTACTTC; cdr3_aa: CSASIASGYEQYF
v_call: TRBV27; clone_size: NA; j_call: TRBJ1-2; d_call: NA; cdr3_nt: TGTGCCAGCAGTTTATCTTCAGGAATCTATGGCTACACCTTC; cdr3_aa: CASSLSSGIYGYTF
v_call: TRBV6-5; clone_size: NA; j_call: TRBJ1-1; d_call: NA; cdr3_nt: TGTGCCAGCAGTTCCCAACAGGAAGGTTGGATGAACACTGAAGCTTTCTTT; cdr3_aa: CASSSQQEGWMNTEAFF
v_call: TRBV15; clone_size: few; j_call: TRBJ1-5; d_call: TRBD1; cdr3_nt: TGTGCCACCAGCTCCGGGACAGGGGGTTTCAATCAGCCCCAGCATTTT; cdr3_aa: CATSSGTGGFNQPQHF
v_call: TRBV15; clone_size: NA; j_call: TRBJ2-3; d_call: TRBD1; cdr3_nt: TGTGCCACCAGCGAGTGGGCGGACAGGGGGCACGATACGCAGTATTTT; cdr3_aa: CATSEWADRGHDTQYF
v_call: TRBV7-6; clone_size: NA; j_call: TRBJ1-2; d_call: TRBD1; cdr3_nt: TGTGCCAGCAGCCCTGGACAGGGGGCGAGCTATGGCTACACCTTC; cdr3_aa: CASSPGQGASYGYTF
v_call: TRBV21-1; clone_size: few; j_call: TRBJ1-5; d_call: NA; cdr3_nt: TGTGCCAGCAGCAAAAAAAATGGGACGAAGGACAGAGGGAGCCAGCCCCAGCATTTT; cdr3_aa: CASSKKNGTKDRGSQPQHF
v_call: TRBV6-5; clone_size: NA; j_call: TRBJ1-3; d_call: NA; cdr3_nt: TGTGCCAGCAGTTACGGGGGATCTGGAAACACCATATATTTT; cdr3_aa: CASSYGGSGNTIYF
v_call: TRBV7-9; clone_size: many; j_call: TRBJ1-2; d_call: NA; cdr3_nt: TGTGCCAGCAGCTTTTCGGCAGACATCTATGGCTACACCTTC; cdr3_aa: CASSFSADIYGYTF
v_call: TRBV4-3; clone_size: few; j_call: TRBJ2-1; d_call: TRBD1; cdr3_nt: TGCGCCAGCAGCCCCGGGACAGGGGGAAACAATGAGCAGTTCTTC; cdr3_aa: CASSPGTGGNNEQFF
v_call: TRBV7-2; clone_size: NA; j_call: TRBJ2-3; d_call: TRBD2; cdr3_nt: TGTGCCAGCAGCGCCCGTCCCGGGGGGACAGATACGCAGTATTTT; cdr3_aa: CASSARPGGTDTQYF